This entry lists 9 T cell receptor beta chains sequenced from one sample in a study of technical replicates of blood from a few donors. TCRdb's copy holds only in-frame clones and misses some; the assay was immunoSEQ multiplex PCR. The sample includes around 79,000 clones, about nine tenths of them seen just once. The specimen sequenced was T cells isolated from PBMCs. The receptors were sampled from a human donor in good health. Some clones in this sample may be carry-over from other donors' samples.

The chain couples TRBV14 to TRBJ1-1; TRBD1 might be the D (6 bases). Between the trimmed V and J ends, which lost 2 bases and 8 bases, there was a span of 12 bases. Germline V gene lookup returns CDR1 SGHDN and CDR2 FVKESK. This CDR3 contains 13 residues. CDR3 region: CASSQYTGTEAFF. As DNA, the CDR3 is TGTGCCAGCAGCCAATATACCGGGACAGAAGCTTTCTTT.

This clone was seen repeatedly, ten times or more. This rearrangement joins TRBV2 to TRBJ2-1, with 9 bases fitting TRBD2. Unmatched junction bases numbered 9, after V lost 7 bases and J lost 8 bases. This CDR3 contains 14 residues. Per germline, CDR1 SNHLY and CDR2 FYNNEI. CDR3 nucleotides: TGTGCCAGCATGGGGCGGGAGGGGGGCGATGAGCAGTTCTTC. This translates into CASMGREGGDEQFF.

This chain connects TRBV27 to TRBJ1-2, with D possibly TRBD1 on 5 matching bases. Germline CDR1 MNHEY, CDR2 SMNVEV (reference sequence). With 2 bases removed from V and 1 base from J, the gap between germline ends came to 8 bases. This CDR3 spans 14 amino acids. This CDR3 is CASSLKGDNYGYTF. CDR3 coding DNA: TGTGCCAGCAGTTTAAAAGGGGATAACTATGGCTACACCTTC.

This chain joins TRBV5-4 and TRBJ2-5, with TRBD2 matching over 7 bases. The CDR3 contains 14 residues. In germline, CDR1 is SGHNT, CDR2 YYREEE (reference sequence). V lost 2 bases, J lost 2 bases, and 3 bases stayed unmatched. The CDR3 loop is CASSLGDYQETQYF. Written as DNA, the CDR3 is TGTGCCAGCAGCTTAGGGGACTATCAAGAGACCCAGTACTTC.

This chain links TRBV7-9 with TRBJ2-7, with 9 nucleotides matching TRBD1. The length of the CDR3 is 13 residues. The germline V gene has CDR1 SEHNR and CDR2 FQNEAQ (reference sequence). Trimming removed 5 bases from V and 11 bases from J; junction bases left unmatched: 10. In DNA form, the CDR3 reads TGTGCCAGCAGCACTCCCGGGACAGGGTTCGAGTACTTC. This codes for CASSTPGTGFEYF. The whole variable domain, remainder taken from reference TRBV7-9 and TRBJ2-7, is DTGVSQNPRHKITKRGQNVTFRCDPISEHNRLYWYRQTLGQGPEFLTYFQNEAQLEKSRLLSDRFSAERPKGSFSTLEIQRTEQGDSAMYLCASSTPGTGFEYFGPGTRLTVT.

The chain employs TRBV19 and TRBJ2-1; 9 nucleotides line up with TRBD2. V gave up 3 bases and J gave up 9 bases; unmatched junction bases: 6. The V gene's germline CDR1 is LNHDA and CDR2 SQIVND (reference sequence). The CDR3 is made up of 14 amino acids. CDR3 sequence reads: CASSMEAGGSEQFF. CDR3 DNA: TGTGCCAGTAGTATGGAAGCGGGAGGTAGTGAGCAGTTCTTC.

V and J are TRBV10-3 and TRBJ2-5, with TRBD2 matching 7 bases. The germline CDR1 and CDR2 sequences are ENHRY and SYGVKD. V lost 9 bases to trimming and J lost 2 bases; unmatched junction nucleotides: 18. This CDR3 is built from 17 residues. In DNA form, the CDR3 reads TGTGCCATACACCGGGCCGGGGGGAGCGGAGAACAAGAGACCCAGTACTTC. Protein: CAIHRAGGSGEQETQYF.

V is TRBV7-9 and J is TRBJ2-1; TRBD2 matches at 7 bases. Germline assignment: CDR1 SEHNR and CDR2 FQNEAQ (reference sequence). The CDR3 loop spans 13 amino acids. With V trimmed by 6 bases and J by 7 bases, 6 bases remained unmatched. The DNA for the CDR3 is TGTGCCAGCAGGTGGGCGGGAGTTAATGAGCAGTTCTTC. It yields the protein CASRWAGVNEQFF.

The chain combines TRBV4-1 with TRBJ2-3, with TRBD2 matching over 7 bases. The CDR3 is made up of 18 amino acids. CDR1 and CDR2 from the germline V gene are MGHRA and YSYEKL. The V segment lost 0 bases and the J segment 5 bases; nucleotides outside the gene matches: 14. The CDR3 coding sequence is TGCGCCAGCAGCCAAGATCCGAGGGCTAGCGGCAGGATAGATACGCAGTATTTT. Encoded protein: CASSQDPRASGRIDTQYF.